The sequence of this T cell receptor (beta chain) was determined in a study of CD8 T cells in ankylosing spondylitis. Study-level points and caveats: Significantly higher representation of disease-linked clones was reported for matched ankylosing spondylitis synovial fluid. A motif of seven or eight highly homologous TCR beta variants was seen as apparently characteristic of ankylosing spondylitis blood. CD8+ disease-linked clones were present at relatively low frequencies in blood.

From germline, CDR1 is MNHEY and CDR2 SMNVEV (reference sequence). The CDR3 covers 19 residues. As regards this clonotype: The antigen is unknown. Compared with germline, one end of the junction differs, possibly owing to a read error.

Libraries of TCR beta came from quantitative 5'-RACE with molecular barcodes. A single record per CDR3 protein comes from TCRdb applying MiXCR to the 5' RACE reads. The sample carries about 360,000 distinct CDR3 sequences, approximately 22% recorded once. The receptor was derived from a male donor with ankylosing spondylitis or in good health (not recorded which). The V and J genes are TRBV27 and TRBJ2-1; 12 bases are a match to TRBD2. Sequencing was carried out using blood, either unsorted or a sorted T cell fraction (not recorded which). CDR3 DNA sequence: TGTGCCAGCAGTTTATATCCTAGCGGGGGGGCTATTCTTGTGTATGAGCAGTTATTC. Its translation is CASSLYPSGGAILVYEQLF.